This T cell receptor (beta chain) was observed in a study of OX40 agonist ivuxolimab in advanced cancers. Study at large: Patients were given ivuxolimab, an antibody that agonizes OX40 (CD134). It was permissible to have had prior anti-PD-1, anti-PD-L1 or anti-CTLA-4 therapy, and about 40% had some. General study points: Partial responders receiving 0.1-3.0 mg/kg showed among the lowest clonal expansion. CD8+ T cells were the subset that, on average, had more expanded clones than CD4+.

The data were produced by immunoSEQ multiplex PCR, yet TCRdb's version contains in-frame clones alone and is incomplete. The sample contains about 59,000 clones, around 82% of which appear only once. To note about this clone: Antigen: not known.

The receptor's source is an adult with an advanced solid tumor such as melanoma, head and neck, liver or kidney cancer. The source was CD4+ or CD8+ T cells sorted from blood, collected in a trial of the OX40 agonist ivuxolimab.

The CDR3 region is CAWSPPGGGKYGYTF. The CDR3 nucleotides read TGTGCCTGGAGTCCCCCGGGGGGAGGCAAATATGGCTACACCTTC. The chain carries TRBV30 and TRBJ1-2, with D perhaps TRBD1 (5 bases). Germline CDR1 and CDR2: GTSNPN and SVGIG (reference sequence). There are 15 residues in the CDR3. The V end lost 2 bases, the J end lost 5 bases, and 18 bases lay between the germline ends.